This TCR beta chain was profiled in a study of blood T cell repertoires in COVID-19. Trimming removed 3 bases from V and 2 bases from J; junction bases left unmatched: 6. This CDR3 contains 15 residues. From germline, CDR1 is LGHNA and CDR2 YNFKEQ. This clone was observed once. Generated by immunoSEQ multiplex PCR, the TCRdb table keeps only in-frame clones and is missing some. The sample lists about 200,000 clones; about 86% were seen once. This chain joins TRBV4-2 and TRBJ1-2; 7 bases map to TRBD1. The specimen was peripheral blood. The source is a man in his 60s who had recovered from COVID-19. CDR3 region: CASSQGDSLNYGYTF. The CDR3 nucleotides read TGTGCCAGCAGCCAGGGGGACAGTTTAAACTATGGCTACACCTTC.